The clone carrying this T cell receptor (beta chain) occurred a few times. Its matching antigen is unknown. PCR was performed a second time for about 7 to 12 cycles using a sample-barcoded 5' primer and a J-beta primer mix. Tags on each cDNA molecule came from a template-switch adaptor with 12 random nucleotides. A single record per CDR3 protein comes from TCRdb applying MiXCR to the 5' RACE reads. The repertoire includes 600,000 or so distinct CDR3 sequences, around 20% of them detected once, and 3.5% to 4% sits in the top ten. This entry belongs to a study of blood T cells in healthy people across ages. Study-level results: A strong correlation between TCR beta diversity and naive T cell percentage was seen.

Trimming stripped 7 bases from V and 0 bases from J, with 10 bases between. The CDR3 consists of 14 residues. The germline gives CDR1 MNHNY, CDR2 SVGAGI (reference sequence). This TCR was sampled from a man between 70 and 80 years old in good health. This chain connects TRBV6-6 to TRBJ2-1, with D unclear. The specimen sequenced was blood. CDR3 in amino acids: CASTPDSSYNEQFF. As DNA, the CDR3 is TGTGCCAGCACTCCAGACTCCTCCTACAATGAGCAGTTCTTC.